This entry concerns a single T cell receptor beta chain. The antigen is unknown. These data originate in a study of cytomegalovirus exposure and HLA in healthy donors. Looking at the study overall: A prior study identified just under 120 million unique TCR beta sequences from 200 million or so T cells. Study conclusions and caveats: Analysis was performed later, and it showed HLA-associated TCR beta chains to be more clonally expanded than equally common others.

Every donor was a healthy person donating bone marrow. The study ran its PCR with 60 Vbeta and 13 Jbeta primers. This table comes from immunoSEQ multiplex PCR, and its TCRdb copy is limited to in-frame clones, with some not included. In the table there are about 110,000 clones, around three quarters of which are singletons. The source is a boy between 5 and 17 years old in good health and CMV-seronegative. The sample was PBMCs.

This CDR3 is CASSLVTVNSNQPQHF. CDR3 bases: TGTGCCAGCAGCTTAGTGACAGTCAATAGCAATCAGCCCCAGCATTTT. The V and J genes are TRBV7-2 and TRBJ1-5; D may be TRBD1 (5 bases). This CDR3 is 16 amino acids long. Trimming took off 1 base at V and 0 bases at J, with 10 bases between the two ends. In germline, CDR1 is SGHTA, CDR2 FQGNSA. Full variable domain (missing parts from reference TRBV7-2 and TRBJ1-5): GAGVSQSPSNKVTEKGKDVELRCDPISGHTALYWYRQSLGQGLEFLIYFQGNSAPDKSGLPSDRFSAERTGGSVSTLTIQRTQQEDSAVYLCASSLVTVNSNQPQHFGDGTRLSIL.